The rows below give T cell receptor beta chains drawn from one sample of a study of a mutant IDH1 vaccine in newly diagnosed glioma. TCRdb's table, derived via immunoSEQ multiplex PCR, lists solely in-frame clones and lacks some. The table records about 59,000 clones, roughly four fifths of them present only once. These receptors' antigens are unknown. The sample here was PBMCs, taken from a glioma patient whose treatment included an IDH1 peptide vaccine. The receptors were sampled from a man in his thirties or forties with glioma. Both conserved end residues are part of each CDR3. A D gene is named only where the DNA matches it firmly. Rows give clone size only sometimes, using once, few, many, or a class for an expanded clone.

d_call j_call clone_size v_call cdr3_nt cdr3_aa
- TRBJ1-2 - TRBV20-1 TGCAGCCTCAGACGCGGGCTTCGGTACACCTTC CSLRRGLRYTF
- TRBJ1-1 few TRBV5-8 TGTGCCAGCAGGATTGGACAGCCCGGGACTGAAGCTTTCTTT CASRIGQPGTEAFF
TRBD1 TRBJ1-5 - TRBV19 TGTGCCAGTAGTAGGGGGACAGGGGTTCAGCCCCAGCATTTT CASSRGTGVQPQHF
- TRBJ1-1 - TRBV28 TGTGCCAGCAGACGGGACATTACTGAAGCTTTCTTT CASRRDITEAFF
TRBD1 TRBJ1-1 - TRBV7-9 TGTGCCAGCAGCTTATCCCCTCCCGGGACAGTAAACGATGAAGCTTTCTTT CASSLSPPGTVNDEAFF
TRBD1 TRBJ1-1 - TRBV5-1 TGCGCCAGCAGCACTAACAGGGGGCAGGGTGAAGCTTTCTTT CASSTNRGQGEAFF
- TRBJ1-3 - TRBV7-9 TGTGCCAGCAGCTTAGAAGGCCCCCCGGCCCGCACCATATATTTT CASSLEGPPARTIYF
- TRBJ1-5 - TRBV27 TGTGCCAGCAGTTTCAAAGGACCGAATCAGCCCCAGCATTTT CASSFKGPNQPQHF
TRBD1 TRBJ2-7 - TRBV7-9 TGTGCCAGCAGCCCGACCCGGACAGGCGATACCTACGAGCAGTACTTC CASSPTRTGDTYEQYF
- TRBJ1-1 - TRBV2 TGTGCCAGCAGCGGGCGGGCGGACACTGAAGCTTTCTTT CASSGRADTEAFF
- TRBJ1-5 - TRBV5-6 TGTGCCAGCAGCTTGTGGGAGGGGCAGGGACAGCCCCAGCATTTT CASSLWEGQGQPQHF
TRBD2 TRBJ2-5 - TRBV4-1 TGCGCCAGCAGCCAAGGGACTAGCGGGGGAGATTACCAAGAGACCCAGTACTTC CASSQGTSGGDYQETQYF
- TRBJ2-5 - TRBV7-7 TGTGCCAGCAGCTTAAGGGAGCAAGAGACCCAGTACTTC CASSLREQETQYF
TRBD2 TRBJ2-1 - TRBV10-2 TGCGCCAGCAGTGGGCTAGCGGGGCCCCAAGAAGCAAATGAGCAGTTCTTC CASSGLAGPQEANEQFF
- TRBJ1-1 few TRBV29-1 TGCAGCGTAGCCCAGGGTGGAGGCACTGAAGCTTTCTTT CSVAQGGGTEAFF
TRBD1 TRBJ2-7 - TRBV6-1 TGTGCCACCCTTTCAGTCAGGGGGAAAAACGAGCAGTACTTC CATLSVRGKNEQYF
- TRBJ1-2 - TRBV18 TGTGCCAGCTCCCACAGACAAGCTAACTATGGCTACACCTTC CASSHRQANYGYTF
- TRBJ1-5 few TRBV9 TGTGCCAGCAGCGTAGGGTGGGGTCAGCCCCAGCATTTT CASSVGWGQPQHF
- TRBJ1-4 - TRBV14 TGTGCCAGCAGCCTCAAGAAGGTCCGGGAGAGGGTTGAAAAACTGTTTTTT CASSLKKVRERVEKLFF
- TRBJ2-7 - TRBV4-1 TGCGCCAGCAGCCACCCCTCGGGAAGGGATTGGCCCTACGAGCAGTACTTC CASSHPSGRDWPYEQYF
- TRBJ2-5 - TRBV9 TGTGCCAGCAGCGGCGGCGGGGGCGGGGAGACCCAGTACTTC CASSGGGGGETQYF
TRBD1 TRBJ2-7 - TRBV19 TGTGCCAGTAGTATGGCAGGGGGCCGCTACGAGCAGTACTTC CASSMAGGRYEQYF
- TRBJ2-5 - TRBV19 TGTGCCAGTAGTAAACAGGGCTGGGGTGAGACCCAGTACTTC CASSKQGWGETQYF
TRBD1 TRBJ2-7 - TRBV28 TGTGCCAGCAGACGGACAGGGGGAACCTACGAGCAGTACTTC CASRRTGGTYEQYF
TRBD1 TRBJ2-2 - TRBV15 TGTGCCACCAGGTTCGACAGGGGGGTCACCGGGGAGCTGTTTTTT CATRFDRGVTGELFF
TRBD2 TRBJ2-1 once TRBV7-6 TGTGCCAGCCAGCGGGAGGCTTACAATGAGCAGTTCTTC CASQREAYNEQFF
- TRBJ1-4 - TRBV6-6 TGTGCCAGCAGTTACAGGGGGGAGGTCGGTGAAAAACTGTTTTTT CASSYRGEVGEKLFF
- TRBJ2-7 once TRBV10-3 TGTGCCATCAGTGACGGCCGTCCCTACGAGCAGTACTTC CAISDGRPYEQYF
- TRBJ2-3 - TRBV5-5 TGTGCCAGCGCGGGACATCACACAGATACGCAGTATTTT CASAGHHTDTQYF
- TRBJ1-3 - TRBV28 TGTGCCAGCAGTTTCGGGCAGCTAAACACCATATATTTT CASSFGQLNTIYF
- TRBJ1-6 - TRBV18 TGTGCCAGCTCACCCACACCCTATAATTCACCCCTCCACTTT CASSPTPYNSPLHF